The subject of this entry is one T cell receptor beta chain. Its antigen remains unknown. These data originate in a study of lymphopenia after photon versus proton radiotherapy. Findings and caveats of the study: Photon-treated patients lost naive T cells and TCR diversity; proton-treated stayed stable. After lymphocyte nadir, photon-treated repertoires showed oligoclonal expansion, especially CD8+ Temra. Better survival with proton therapy was suggested as possible, not demonstrated.

TCRdb's table, derived via immunoSEQ multiplex PCR, lists solely in-frame clones and lacks some. The sample lists some 170,000 clones, around 85% occurring once. The V gene's germline CDR1 is SGHTA and CDR2 FQGNSA. This CDR3 comprises 15 residues. V gave up 3 bases and J gave up 2 bases, with 11 bases separating them. The sequence was collected from a man aged 50 to 59 with gastric cancer. This rearrangement joins TRBV7-2 to TRBJ2-4; no definite D call. The sequencing used peripheral blood, collected from a patient treated with photon-based radiotherapy. The CDR3 DNA reads TGTGCCAGCAGCTTGAGGTTTAACTCCAAAAACATTCAGTACTTC. Translating it yields CASSLRFNSKNIQYF.